The 14 T cell receptor beta chains reported below all come from one sample, sequenced in a study of shared clonotypes between healthy human individuals. Sequencing used immunoSEQ multiplex PCR; TCRdb keeps in-frame clones, though not all of them. The sample shows 300,000 to 350,000 clones, less than 75% of them seen only once. The sequencing input was memory CD4+ T cells sorted from blood. Subset noted: CD45RA-negative fraction. These receptors originate from a man aged 30-40 years in good health.

This clone was seen only once. The chain recombines TRBV6-9 with TRBJ1-1; D call uncertain. Trimming pared 5 bases from V and 11 bases from J, leaving 24 bases between. The CDR3 length is 15 residues. The germline V gene has CDR1 MNHGY and CDR2 SVAAGI. The CDR3 here is CASSRGLPPLDAAFF. Here the CDR3 DNA reads TGTGCCAGCAGTCGGGGTCTACCCCCACTAGACGCGGCTTTCTTT.

The V and J genes are TRBV2 and TRBJ2-3; no firm D call. The CDR3 runs 14 residues. The V and J ends lost 5 bases and 4 bases respectively, with 13 bases between them. CDR1 is SNHLY and CDR2 is FYNNEI in the germline V gene. DNA for the CDR3: TGTGCCAGCAGTATAAGGGCACAAGCAGATACGCAGTATTTT. Its translation is CASSIRAQADTQYF.

This clone occurred once. V and J are TRBV28 and TRBJ2-3, with TRBD1 matching over 9 bases. CDR1 MDHEN and CDR2 SYDVKM come from the germline V gene. The CDR3 extends over 16 amino acids. V trimming: 6 bases; J trimming: 4 bases; junction bases outside the gene matches: 11. The CDR3 sequence is CASRTGGGQGSDTQYF. CDR3 nucleotides: TGTGCCAGCAGAACTGGGGGGGGACAGGGATCAGATACGCAGTATTTT. Using reference TRBV28 and TRBJ2-3 for the parts outside the CDR3, the full variable domain is DVKVTQSSRYLVKRTGEKVFLECVQDMDHENMFWYRQDPGLGLRLIYFSYDVKMKEKGDIPEGYSVSREKKERFSLILESASTNQTSMYLCASRTGGGQGSDTQYFGPGTRLTVL.

V gene TRBV15 combines with J gene TRBJ2-3, with 8 bases aligning to TRBD2. Germline lookup yields CDR1 LNHNV and CDR2 YYDKDF (reference sequence). This CDR3 is built from 16 residues. Germline trimming cut 1 base from V and 1 base from J; bases unmatched to any gene: 4. The CDR3 loop is CATSRAGGYRTDTQYF. The CDR3 DNA reads as TGTGCCACCAGCAGAGCGGGAGGGTACCGCACAGATACGCAGTATTTT.

Remarks on this clone: This could be a read error, since a much larger clone is one nucleotide away. Other DNA variants within this sample encode the same CDR3. The V call is TRBV5-1, the J call TRBJ2-5; D is possibly TRBD2 (5 bases). Germline V gene sequence: CDR1 SGHRS, CDR2 YFSETQ. The CDR3 contains 17 residues. Trimming cost V 5 bases and J 1 base, with 21 bases left between them. Written as DNA, the CDR3 is TGCGCCAGCAGTTCGGCCCTCGCGGGCAACCTCCAAGAGACCCAGTACTTC. As protein: CASSSALAGNLQETQYF.

V gene TRBV5-1 combines with J gene TRBJ2-2; no reliable D call. The length of the CDR3 is 13 residues. V lost 4 bases and J lost 7, with 11 bases in between. The germline V gene has CDR1 SGHRS and CDR2 YFSETQ. CDR3 nucleotide sequence: TGCGCCAGCAGCGGCAACTTGGGCGGGGAGCTGTTTTTT. It codes for CASSGNLGGELFF.

The rearrangement joins TRBV5-6 to TRBJ2-1, with D unresolved. V was cut by 0 bases and J by 10 bases, with 20 bases left in between. Germline V gene data show CDR1 as SGHDT and CDR2 as YYEEEE. This CDR3 region has 16 residues. The CDR3 DNA is TGTGCCAGCAGCTTGGGGCGCACAAATCTCCCACAGGAGCAGTTCTTC. It encodes CASSLGRTNLPQEQFF.

This clone was seen only a few times. The V gene is TRBV30, the J gene TRBJ2-5; unclear D gene. This CDR3 spans 13 amino acids. With 3 bases removed from V and 2 bases from J, the gap between germline ends came to 10 bases. Looked up from germline, CDR1 is GTSNPN and CDR2 is SVGIG (reference sequence). The CDR3 coding sequence is TGTGCCTGGAGGCGAAGTCATCAAGAGACCCAGTACTTC. Protein sequence: CAWRRSHQETQYF. Using reference TRBV30 and TRBJ2-5 for the parts outside the CDR3, the full variable domain is SQTIHQWPATLVQPVGSPLSLECTVEGTSNPNLYWYRQAAGRGLQLLFYSVGIGQISSEVPQNLSASRPQDRQFILSSKKLLLSDSGFYLCAWRRSHQETQYFGPGTRLLVL.

The chain combines TRBV15 with TRBJ2-7; either TRBD1 or TRBD2 may supply D (6 bases each). Germline loops: CDR1 LNHNV, CDR2 YYDKDF (reference sequence). Deletions cut 5 bases from V and 7 bases from J, with 12 bases between. The CDR3 runs to 12 residues. The CDR3 loop reads CATSRGRREQYF. DNA of the CDR3: TGTGCCACCAGCCGGGGGCGAAGGGAGCAGTACTTC.

The chain links TRBV5-4 to TRBJ2-5; a weak D match, TRBD2 (5 bases). The CDR3 totals 14 residues. CDR1 is SGHNT, CDR2 YYREEE, per germline (reference sequence). Trimming pared 4 bases from V and 4 bases from J, leaving 14 bases between. CDR3 residues: CASSDAAGGETQYF. In nucleotides, the CDR3 is TGTGCCAGCAGCGACGCTGCGGGTGGAGAGACCCAGTACTTC.

As DNA, the CDR3 is TGTGCCATCAGTGTAGGGTCCCCTGGAGGAAAACTGTTTTTT. The encoded protein is CAISVGSPGGKLFF. This chain connects TRBV10-3 to TRBJ1-4, with unresolved D. The germline CDR1 and CDR2 sequences are ENHRY and SYGVKD. The CDR3 length is 14 residues. V was pared by 4 bases and J by 10 bases, with 16 bases between.

The chain joins TRBV28 to TRBJ2-5; TRBD2 is a possible D gene (7 bases). This CDR3 spans 14 amino acids. Trimming left V 6 bases short and J 5 bases short, with 16 bases between. Germline V gives CDR1 MDHEN, CDR2 SYDVKM. The CDR3 nucleotides are TGTGCCAGCAGAGGGGGGGGGAGGATTGAGACCCAGTACTTC. Encoded protein: CASRGGGRIETQYF.

This rearrangement joins TRBV6-1 to TRBJ2-3; 7 nucleotides line up with TRBD2. The trim removed 2 bases at V and 5 bases at J, leaving 7 bases unmatched. CDR1 and CDR2 from the germline V gene are MNHNS and SASEGT. The CDR3 loop spans 15 amino acids. The DNA of the CDR3 is TGTGCCAGCAGTGAAAGGCGGGAGAGGGAAGATACGCAGTATTTT. Translation: CASSERREREDTQYF.

V and J are TRBV4-1 and TRBJ2-5, with TRBD1 identical over 9 bases. Germline-derived CDR1 and CDR2 are MGHRA and YSYEKL. The CDR3 is 17 residues long. V lost 6 bases, J lost 5 bases, and 16 bases stayed unmatched. The CDR3 region is CASSLAGQGVVEETQYF. The CDR3 region has the DNA TGCGCCAGCAGTCTCGCGGGACAGGGAGTAGTGGAGGAGACCCAGTACTTC.